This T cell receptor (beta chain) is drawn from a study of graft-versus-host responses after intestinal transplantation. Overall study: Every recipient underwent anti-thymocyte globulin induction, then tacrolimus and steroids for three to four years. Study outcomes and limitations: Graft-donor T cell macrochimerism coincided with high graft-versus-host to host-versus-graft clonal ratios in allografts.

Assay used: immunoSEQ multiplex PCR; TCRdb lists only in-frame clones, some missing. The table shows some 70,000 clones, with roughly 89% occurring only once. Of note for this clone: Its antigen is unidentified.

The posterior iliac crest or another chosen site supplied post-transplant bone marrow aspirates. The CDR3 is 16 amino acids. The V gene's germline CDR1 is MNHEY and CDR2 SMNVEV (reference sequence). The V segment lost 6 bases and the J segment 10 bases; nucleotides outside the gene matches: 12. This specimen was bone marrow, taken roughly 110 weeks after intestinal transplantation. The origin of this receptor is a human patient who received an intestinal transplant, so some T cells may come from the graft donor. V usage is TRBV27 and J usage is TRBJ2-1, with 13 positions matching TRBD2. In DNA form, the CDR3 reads TGTGCCAGCAGCAGGACAGGGGGACTAGCGGGACCAGAGCAGTTCTTC. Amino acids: CASSRTGGLAGPEQFF.